The source of this T cell receptor (beta chain) is a study of cytomegalovirus exposure and HLA in healthy donors. Whole-study findings and limits: Analysis was performed later, and it showed HLA-associated TCR beta chains to be more clonally expanded than equally common others.

On this clone: The target antigen is unknown.

CDR3 length equals 16 residues. The PCR was carried out with 60 Vbeta primers and 13 Jbeta primers. Repertoires were generated with immunoSEQ multiplex PCR, while TCRdb's copy carries only in-frame clones and drops some. The table records approximately 150,000 clones, 70% to 80% of them present only once. Material: PBMCs. The chain carries TRBV21-1 and TRBJ2-3; the D call in the table, TRBD2, was not verified against the DNA. TRBV21-1 is reported as a pseudogene. This TCR derives from a man aged 18 to 29 in good health and CMV-seropositive. Here the CDR3 reads CASAPGTSGSSDTQYF. The CDR3 coding sequence is TGTGCCAGTGCCCCGGGCACTAGCGGGAGTTCAGATACGCAGTATTTT.